This T cell receptor beta chain was recorded in a study of identical twins. The study, taken as a whole, reports: The analysis was cross-sectional rather than longitudinal within donors. Excess sharing between twins was weaker in beta out-of-frame sequences. Researchers caution that invariant MAIT and iNKT cells could partly confound zero-insertion analyses. Insertions ran lower in abundant cord blood beta clonotypes, though not in memory repertoires.

V lost 2 bases and J lost 4; bases outside the gene matches: 7. Germline V gene sequence: CDR1 LGHNA, CDR2 YNFKEQ. The CDR3 sequence is 16 residues long. TCRdb recomputed calls from the 5' RACE reads with MiXCR, one row per CDR3 protein. This table holds roughly 1.6 million distinct CDR3 sequences, under 35% found once. This clonotype was counted many times. Its antigen is not identified. The genes are TRBV4-2 and TRBJ2-1; TRBD2 matches 8 bases. Sequencing was done on a sample of cord blood. This clonotype originated in a newborn girl in good health. In DNA, the CDR3 is TGTGCCAGCAGCCAATCGGGGGGGACCTATTACAATGAGCAGTTCTTC. Translated: CASSQSGGTYYNEQFF.